The source of this T cell receptor (beta chain) is a study of T-cell reconstitution after alpha-beta-depleted transplantation in children. In its sample, this clonotype was seen many times. Germline CDR1 SGHTA, CDR2 FQGTGA. Trimming removed 5 bases at V and 0 bases at J, with 7 bases between. The CDR3 is 14 residues long. Preparation of the TCRbeta library used unique molecular identifiers. Via MiXCR, TCRdb re-called the PCR reads, giving one row per CDR3 protein. This table holds some 450,000 distinct CDR3 sequences, 43% found once. The chain recombines TRBV7-3 with TRBJ2-2; D ambiguous. This specimen was PBMCs, taken before TCRalphabeta/CD19-depleted stem cell transplant. This clonotype originated in a girl aged 2-10 years with aplastic anemia, due to receive a stem cell transplant. CDR3 DNA sequence: TGTGCCAGCAGCCGATTACCGAACACCGGGGAGCTGTTTTTT. This codes for CASSRLPNTGELFF. The full variable domain, completed using reference TRBV7-3 and TRBJ2-2, is GAGVSQTPSNKVTEKGKYVELRCDPISGHTALYWYRQSLGQGPEFLIYFQGTGAADDSGLPNDRFFAVRPEGSVSTLKIQRTERGDSAVYLCASSRLPNTGELFFGEGSRLTVL.